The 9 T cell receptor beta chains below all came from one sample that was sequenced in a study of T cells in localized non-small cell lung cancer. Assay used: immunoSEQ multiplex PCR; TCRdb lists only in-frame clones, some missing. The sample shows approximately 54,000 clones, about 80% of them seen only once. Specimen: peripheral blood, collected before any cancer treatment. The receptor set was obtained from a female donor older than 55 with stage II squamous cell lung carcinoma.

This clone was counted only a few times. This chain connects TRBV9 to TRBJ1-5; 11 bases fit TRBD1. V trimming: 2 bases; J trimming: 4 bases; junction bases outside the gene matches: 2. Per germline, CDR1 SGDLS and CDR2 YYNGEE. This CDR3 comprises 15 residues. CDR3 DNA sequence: TGTGCCAGCAGCGTGGGGACAGGGGGGAATCAGCCCCAGCATTTT. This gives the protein CASSVGTGGNQPQHF. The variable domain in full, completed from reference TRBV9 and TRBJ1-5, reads DSGVTQTPKHLITATGQRVTLRCSPRSGDLSVYWYQQSLDQGLQFLIQYYNGEERAKGNILERFSAQQFPDLHSELNLSSLELGDSALYFCASSVGTGGNQPQHFGDGTRLSIL.

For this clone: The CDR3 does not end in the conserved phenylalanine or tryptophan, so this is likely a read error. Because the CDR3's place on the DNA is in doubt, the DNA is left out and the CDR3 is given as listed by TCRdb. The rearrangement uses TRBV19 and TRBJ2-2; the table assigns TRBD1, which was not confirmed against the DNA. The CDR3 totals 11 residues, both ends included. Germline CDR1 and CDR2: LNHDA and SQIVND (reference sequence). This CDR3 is CASSAEQGHHV.

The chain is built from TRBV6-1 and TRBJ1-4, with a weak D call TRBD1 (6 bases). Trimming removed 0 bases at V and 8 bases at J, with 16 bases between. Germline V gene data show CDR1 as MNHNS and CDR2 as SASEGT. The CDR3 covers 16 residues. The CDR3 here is CASSEAEGRGREKLFF. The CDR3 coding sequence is TGTGCCAGCAGTGAAGCGGAGGGGAGGGGGAGAGAAAAACTGTTTTTT.

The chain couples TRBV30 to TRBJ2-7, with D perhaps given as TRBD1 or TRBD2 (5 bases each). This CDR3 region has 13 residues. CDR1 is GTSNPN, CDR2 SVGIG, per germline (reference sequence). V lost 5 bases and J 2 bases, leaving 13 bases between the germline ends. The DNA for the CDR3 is TGTGCCTGGGCCCGGGACGGCGCCTACGAGCAGTACTTC. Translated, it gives CAWARDGAYEQYF.

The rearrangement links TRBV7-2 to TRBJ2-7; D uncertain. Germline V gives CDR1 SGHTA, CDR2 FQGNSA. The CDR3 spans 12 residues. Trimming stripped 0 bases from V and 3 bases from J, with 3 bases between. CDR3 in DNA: TGTGCCAGCAGCTTAGCCAACTACGAGCAGTACTTC. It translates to CASSLANYEQYF.

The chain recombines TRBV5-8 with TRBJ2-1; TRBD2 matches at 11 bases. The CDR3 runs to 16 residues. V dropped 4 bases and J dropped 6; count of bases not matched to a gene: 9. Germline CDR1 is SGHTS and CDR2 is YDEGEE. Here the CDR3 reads CASSLLGLAGINEQFF. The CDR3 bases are TGTGCCAGCAGCCTACTTGGACTAGCGGGTATCAATGAGCAGTTCTTC.

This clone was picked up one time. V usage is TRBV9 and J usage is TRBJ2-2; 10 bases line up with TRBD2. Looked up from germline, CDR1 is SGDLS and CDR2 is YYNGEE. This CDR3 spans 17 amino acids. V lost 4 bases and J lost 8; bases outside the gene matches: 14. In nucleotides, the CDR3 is TGTGCCAGCAGCCCCTCTAGGGGGACTAGCGTGACTGGGGAGCTGTTTTTT. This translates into CASSPSRGTSVTGELFF.

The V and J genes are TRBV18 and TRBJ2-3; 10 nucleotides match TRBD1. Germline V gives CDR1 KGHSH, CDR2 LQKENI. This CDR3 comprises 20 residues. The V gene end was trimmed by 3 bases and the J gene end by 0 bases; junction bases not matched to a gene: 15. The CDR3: CASSPSSEGQGIISTDTQYF. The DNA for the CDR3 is TGTGCCAGCTCACCCTCCTCCGAGGGACAGGGGATCATCAGCACAGATACGCAGTATTTT.

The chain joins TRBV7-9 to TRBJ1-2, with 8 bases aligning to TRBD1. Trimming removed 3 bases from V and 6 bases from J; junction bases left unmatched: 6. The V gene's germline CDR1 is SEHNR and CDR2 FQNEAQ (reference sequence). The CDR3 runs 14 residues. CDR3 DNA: TGTGCCAGCAGCTTTACAGGACAGGGTAATGGCTACACCTTC. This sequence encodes CASSFTGQGNGYTF. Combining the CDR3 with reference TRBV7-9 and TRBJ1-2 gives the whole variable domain DTGVSQNPRHKITKRGQNVTFRCDPISEHNRLYWYRQTLGQGPEFLTYFQNEAQLEKSRLLSDRFSAERPKGSFSTLEIQRTEQGDSAMYLCASSFTGQGNGYTFGSGTRLTVV.